Each of the 5 T cell receptor beta chains below was sequenced from the same sample in a study of blood T cell repertoires in COVID-19. Measured with immunoSEQ multiplex PCR; TCRdb has only the in-frame clones, and not every one. The sample lists about 70,000 clones, over 60% occurring once. Sequenced: peripheral blood. The receptors come from a woman of 80 years or more with active or convalescent COVID-19.

The genes are TRBV4-1 and TRBJ2-5; 7 nucleotides line up with TRBD2. CDR1 is MGHRA, CDR2 YSYEKL, per germline. There are 17 residues in the CDR3. V lost 1 base, J lost 5 bases, and 13 bases stayed unmatched. CDR3 loop: CASSQARGLADFETQYF. In DNA form, the CDR3 reads TGCGCCAGCAGCCAAGCCCGAGGGCTAGCGGACTTCGAGACCCAGTACTTC.

The chain employs TRBV7-9 and TRBJ1-1, with D maybe TRBD1 (5 bases). Germline CDR1 and CDR2: SEHNR and FQNEAQ (reference sequence). The CDR3 runs to 12 residues. V lost 5 bases and J 3 bases, leaving 7 bases between the germline ends. The chain's CDR3 is CASSVRDTEAFF. The CDR3 DNA follows: TGTGCCAGCAGCGTCAGGGACACTGAAGCTTTCTTT.

V and J are TRBV19 and TRBJ2-1, with D tentatively TRBD1 (6 bases). The germline V and J ends were trimmed by 0 bases and 7 bases, with 22 bases remaining between them. The CDR3 has 18 residues. Germline V lookup: CDR1 LNHDA, CDR2 SQIVND (reference sequence). The CDR3 here is CASSIDLRLEGVRNEQFF. CDR3 nucleotide sequence: TGTGCCAGTAGTATAGATCTCCGGCTCGAGGGGGTGAGGAATGAGCAGTTCTTC.

This chain links TRBV5-1 with TRBJ1-1; 7 positions agree with TRBD1. The germline CDR1 and CDR2 sequences are SGHRS and YFSETQ. With 1 base clipped from V and 3 bases from J, the junction kept 3 bases outside the gene matches. The CDR3 runs 14 residues. The CDR3 bases are TGCGCCAGCAGCTTGTCCGGACAGGACACTGAAGCTTTCTTT. This encodes CASSLSGQDTEAFF.

The chain couples TRBV5-4 to TRBJ2-1; D is uncertain. Trimming removed 2 bases from V and 5 bases from J, with 8 bases in between. Germline loops: CDR1 SGHNT, CDR2 YYREEE (reference sequence). This CDR3 spans 13 amino acids. The CDR3 here is CASSFGGDNEQFF. CDR3 nucleotide sequence: TGTGCCAGCAGCTTCGGTGGTGACAATGAGCAGTTCTTC.